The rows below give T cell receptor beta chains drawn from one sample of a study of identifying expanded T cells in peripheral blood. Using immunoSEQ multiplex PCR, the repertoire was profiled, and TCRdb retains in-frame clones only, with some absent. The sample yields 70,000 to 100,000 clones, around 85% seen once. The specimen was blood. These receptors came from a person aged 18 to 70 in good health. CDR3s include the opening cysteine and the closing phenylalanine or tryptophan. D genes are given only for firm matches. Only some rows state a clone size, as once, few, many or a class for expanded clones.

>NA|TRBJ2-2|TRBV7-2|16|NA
CASSLRTLVGTGELFF
TGTGCCAGCAGCCTAAGGACTCTAGTCGGCACCGGGGAGCTGTTTTTT
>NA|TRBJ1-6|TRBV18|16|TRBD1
CASSPQGAGYNSPLHF
TGTGCCAGCTCACCCCAGGGGGCTGGCTATAATTCACCCCTCCACTTT
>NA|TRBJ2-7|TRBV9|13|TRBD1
CASSATGDYEQYF
TGTGCCAGCAGTGCCACAGGGGACTACGAGCAGTACTTC
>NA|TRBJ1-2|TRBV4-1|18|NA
CASSQGFSGERWLYGYTF
TGCGCCAGCAGCCAAGGGTTTTCCGGGGAGCGGTGGCTCTATGGCTACACCTTC
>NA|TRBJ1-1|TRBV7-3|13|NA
CASSKTRDHEAFF
TGTGCCAGCAGCAAAACTAGGGATCACGAAGCTTTCTTT
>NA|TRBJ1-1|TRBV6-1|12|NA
CASSEAQVTAFF
TGTGCCAGCAGTGAAGCGCAGGTAACAGCTTTCTTT
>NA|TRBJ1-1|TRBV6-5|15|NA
CASSFGIGTDDKAFF
TGTGCCAGCAGTTTTGGAATCGGGACCGACGATAAAGCTTTCTTT
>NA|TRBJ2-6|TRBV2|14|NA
CASRWDSGANVLTF
TGTGCCAGCAGGTGGGACTCTGGGGCCAACGTCCTGACTTTC
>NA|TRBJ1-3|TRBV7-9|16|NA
CASSSLRLDSGNTIYF
TGTGCCAGCAGCTCGCTCAGATTGGACTCTGGAAACACCATATATTTT
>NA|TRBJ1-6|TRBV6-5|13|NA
CASGTGFRSPLHF
TGTGCCAGCGGAACAGGGTTTCGTTCACCCCTCCACTTT
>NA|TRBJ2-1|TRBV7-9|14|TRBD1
CASSLYGQDNEQFF
TGTGCCAGCAGCTTGTATGGACAGGACAATGAGCAGTTCTTC
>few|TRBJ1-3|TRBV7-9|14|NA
CASTRRGLGNTIYF
TGTGCCAGCACACGACGCGGGCTAGGAAACACCATATATTTT
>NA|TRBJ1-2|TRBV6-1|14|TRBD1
CASSAGQEWGGYTF
TGTGCCAGCAGTGCGGGACAGGAGTGGGGAGGCTACACCTTC
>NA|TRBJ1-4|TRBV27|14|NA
CASSDRDIHEKLFF
TGTGCCAGCAGTGACCGGGACATTCATGAAAAACTGTTTTTT
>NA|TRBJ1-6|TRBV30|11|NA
CAWSQNSPLHF
TGTGCCTGGAGTCAAAATTCACCCCTCCACTTT
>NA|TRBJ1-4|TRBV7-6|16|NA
CASSLTRTVPNEKLFF
TGTGCCAGCAGCTTAACCCGGACAGTACCTAATGAAAAACTGTTTTTT
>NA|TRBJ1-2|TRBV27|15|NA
CASSLSENRVWGYTF
TGTGCCAGCAGTTTATCGGAAAACAGGGTCTGGGGCTACACCTTC
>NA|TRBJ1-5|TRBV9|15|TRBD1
CASSPEGAWNQPQHF
TGTGCCAGCAGCCCAGAGGGGGCCTGGAATCAGCCCCAGCATTTT